The present T cell receptor beta chain was sequenced within a study of blood T cell repertoires in COVID-19. Overall study: Samples came from the United States, Italy and Spain, spanning acute and convalescent COVID-19.

In the original workflow: Reference gene primers were amplified, and this amplification served to estimate nucleated cell counts. Produced via immunoSEQ multiplex PCR; TCRdb's table is partial and in-frame only. Clone size and V and J calls were adopted from that table, with D and trimming inferred from the DNA. The repertoire includes over 250,000 clones, roughly 85% of them detected once, and 11% sits in the top ten. Trimming took 1 base from V and 13 from J; bases not matched to a gene: 8. The CDR3 totals 13 residues. Germline values: CDR1 SGHAT, CDR2 FQNNGV. The chain carries TRBV11-2 and TRBJ1-2; 8 bases agree with TRBD1. Material for sequencing was peripheral blood. The receptor's source is a woman in her 70s with acute or convalescent COVID-19. Here the CDR3 DNA reads TGTGCCAGCAGCTTAGCGCTTGGACAGGGTGTCACCTTC. It codes for CASSLALGQGVTF.